This T cell receptor beta chain originates from a study of blood T cell repertoires in COVID-19. The repertoire was sequenced with immunoSEQ multiplex PCR; TCRdb's copy has only in-frame clones and lacks some. The table has just under 250,000 clones, 75% to 90% seen once. This CDR3 is built from 18 residues. The junction had 12 bases not matched to a gene; V was cut back by 4 bases and J by 7 bases. The V gene's germline CDR1 is SGHTA and CDR2 FQGNSA. Self-reported history from a screening survey and questionnaire set each donor's cohort. What was sequenced was PBMCs or T cells enriched from blood (not recorded which). The chain combines TRBV7-2 with TRBJ2-1, with TRBD2 matching 14 bases. The TCR sequence derives from a woman aged 25 to 39 who had recovered from COVID-19. The CDR3 sequence is CASSSEGLAGVVGNEQFF. The CDR3 DNA follows: TGTGCCAGCAGCTCAGAGGGACTAGCGGGAGTGGTGGGGAATGAGCAGTTCTTC.